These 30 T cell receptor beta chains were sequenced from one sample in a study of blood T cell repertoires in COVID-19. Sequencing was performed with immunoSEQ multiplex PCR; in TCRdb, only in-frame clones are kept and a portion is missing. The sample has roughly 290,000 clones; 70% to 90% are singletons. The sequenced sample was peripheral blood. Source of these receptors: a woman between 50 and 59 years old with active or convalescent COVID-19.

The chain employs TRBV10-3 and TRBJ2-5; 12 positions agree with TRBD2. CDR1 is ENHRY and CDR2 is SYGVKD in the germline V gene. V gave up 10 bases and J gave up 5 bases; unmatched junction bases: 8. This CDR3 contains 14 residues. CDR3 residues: CATRTSGTGETQYF. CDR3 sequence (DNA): TGTGCCACCCGGACTAGCGGGACAGGGGAGACCCAGTACTTC.

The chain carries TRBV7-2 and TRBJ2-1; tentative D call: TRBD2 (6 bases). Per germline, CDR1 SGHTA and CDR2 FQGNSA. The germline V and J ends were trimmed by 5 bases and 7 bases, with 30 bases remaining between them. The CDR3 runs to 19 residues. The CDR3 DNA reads TGTGCCAGCAGCGAAGAATTCAATAACTGGAGGGCCCTAGGTAATGAGCAGTTCTTC. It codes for CASSEEFNNWRALGNEQFF.

CDR3 in DNA: TGTGCCAGCAGTTACGACAGTTACACTGAAGCTTTCTTT. Residues: CASSYDSYTEAFF. The genes are TRBV6-5 and TRBJ1-1; D might be TRBD1 (5 bases). Trimming shortened V by 2 bases and J by 3 bases, and 7 bases separated the two germline ends. CDR3 length equals 13 residues. Germline loops: CDR1 MNHEY, CDR2 SVGAGI.

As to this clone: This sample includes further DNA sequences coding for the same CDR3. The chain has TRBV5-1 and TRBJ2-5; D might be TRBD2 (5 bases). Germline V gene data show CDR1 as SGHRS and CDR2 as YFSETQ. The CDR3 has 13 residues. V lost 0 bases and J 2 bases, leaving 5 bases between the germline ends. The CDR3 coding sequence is TGCGCCAGCAGCTTGGGACTACAAGAGACCCAGTACTTC. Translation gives CASSLGLQETQYF. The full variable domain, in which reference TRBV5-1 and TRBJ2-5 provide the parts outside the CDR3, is KAGVTQTPRYLIKTRGQQVTLSCSPISGHRSVSWYQQTPGQGLQFLFEYFSETQRNKGNFPGRFSGRQFSNSRSEMNVSTLELGDSALYLCASSLGLQETQYFGPGTRLLVL.

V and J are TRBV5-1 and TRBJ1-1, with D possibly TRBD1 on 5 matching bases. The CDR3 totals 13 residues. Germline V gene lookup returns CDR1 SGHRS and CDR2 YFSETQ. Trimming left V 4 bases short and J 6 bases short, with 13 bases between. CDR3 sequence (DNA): TGCGCCAGCAGCATAGACAGAGGTCCTGAAGCTTTCTTT. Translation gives CASSIDRGPEAFF. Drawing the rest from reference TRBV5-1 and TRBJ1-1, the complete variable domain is KAGVTQTPRYLIKTRGQQVTLSCSPISGHRSVSWYQQTPGQGLQFLFEYFSETQRNKGNFPGRFSGRQFSNSRSEMNVSTLELGDSALYLCASSIDRGPEAFFGQGTRLTVV.

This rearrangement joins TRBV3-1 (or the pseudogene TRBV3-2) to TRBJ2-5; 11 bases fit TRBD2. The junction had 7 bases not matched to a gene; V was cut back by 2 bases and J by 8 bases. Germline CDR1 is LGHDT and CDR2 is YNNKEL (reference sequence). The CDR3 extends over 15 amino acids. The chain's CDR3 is CASSQSGLAGGTQYF. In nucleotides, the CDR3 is TGTGCCAGCAGCCAAAGCGGCCTAGCGGGAGGAACCCAGTACTTC.

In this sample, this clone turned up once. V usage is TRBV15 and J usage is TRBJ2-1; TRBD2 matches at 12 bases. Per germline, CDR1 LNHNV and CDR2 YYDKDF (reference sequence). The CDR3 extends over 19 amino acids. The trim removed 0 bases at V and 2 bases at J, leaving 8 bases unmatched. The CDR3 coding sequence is TGTGCCACCAGCAGAGACTCTCGACTAGCGGGAGACACCTACAATGAGCAGTTCTTC. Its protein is CATSRDSRLAGDTYNEQFF.

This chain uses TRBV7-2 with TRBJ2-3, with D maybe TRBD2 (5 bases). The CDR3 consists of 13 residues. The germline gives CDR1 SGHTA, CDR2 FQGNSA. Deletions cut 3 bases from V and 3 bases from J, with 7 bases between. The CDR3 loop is CASSLPGTDTQYF. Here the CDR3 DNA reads TGTGCCAGCAGCTTGCCGGGGACAGATACGCAGTATTTT.

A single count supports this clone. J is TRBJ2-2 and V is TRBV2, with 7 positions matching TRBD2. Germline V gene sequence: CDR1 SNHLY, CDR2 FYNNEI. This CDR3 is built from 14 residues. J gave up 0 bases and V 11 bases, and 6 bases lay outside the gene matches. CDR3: CAGRREANTGELFF. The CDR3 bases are TGTGCCGGCCGTCGGGAGGCGAACACCGGGGAGCTGTTTTTT.

The CDR3 DNA reads as TGTGCCAGCAGTTCCACAGGGGGGTCCCCTGGCTACACCTTC. This encodes CASSSTGGSPGYTF. This chain links TRBV28 with TRBJ1-2, with TRBD1 matching 8 bases. V was clipped by 4 bases and J by 7 bases; unmatched bases: 8. Germline-derived CDR1 and CDR2 are MDHEN and SYDVKM. CDR3 length: 14 residues.

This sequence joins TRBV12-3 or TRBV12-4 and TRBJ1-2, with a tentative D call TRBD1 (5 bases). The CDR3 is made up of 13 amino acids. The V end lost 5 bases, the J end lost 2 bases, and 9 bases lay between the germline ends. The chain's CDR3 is CASSQTENYGYTF. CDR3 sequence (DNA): TGTGCCAGCAGTCAGACAGAAAACTATGGCTACACCTTC.

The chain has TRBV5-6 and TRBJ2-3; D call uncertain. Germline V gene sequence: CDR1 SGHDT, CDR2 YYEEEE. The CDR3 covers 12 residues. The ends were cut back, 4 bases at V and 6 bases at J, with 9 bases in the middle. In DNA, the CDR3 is TGTGCCAGCAGCCCTAGATCTGATACGCAGTATTTT. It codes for CASSPRSDTQYF. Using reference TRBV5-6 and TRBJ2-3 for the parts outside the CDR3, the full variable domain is DAGVTQSPTHLIKTRGQQVTLRCSPKSGHDTVSWYQQALGQGPQFIFQYYEEEERQRGNFPDRFSGHQFPNYSSELNVNALLLGDSALYLCASSPRSDTQYFGPGTRLTVL.

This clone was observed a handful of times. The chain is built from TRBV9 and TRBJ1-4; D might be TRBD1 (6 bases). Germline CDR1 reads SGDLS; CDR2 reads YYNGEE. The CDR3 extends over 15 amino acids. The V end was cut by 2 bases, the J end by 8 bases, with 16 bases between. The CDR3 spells CASSVLGQPGEKLFF. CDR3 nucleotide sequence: TGTGCCAGCAGCGTGCTTGGACAGCCAGGCGAAAAACTGTTTTTT. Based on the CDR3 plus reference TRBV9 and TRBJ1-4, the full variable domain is DSGVTQTPKHLITATGQRVTLRCSPRSGDLSVYWYQQSLDQGLQFLIQYYNGEERAKGNILERFSAQQFPDLHSELNLSSLELGDSALYFCASSVLGQPGEKLFFGSGTQLSVL.

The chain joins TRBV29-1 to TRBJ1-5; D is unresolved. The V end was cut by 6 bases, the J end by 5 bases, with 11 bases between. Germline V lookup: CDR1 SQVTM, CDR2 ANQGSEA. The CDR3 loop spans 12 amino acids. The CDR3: CSVGDTYQPQHF. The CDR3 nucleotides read TGCAGCGTAGGCGACACGTATCAGCCCCAGCATTTT.

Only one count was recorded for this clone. CDR3 coding DNA: TGTGCCAGCAGCTTAGCGCCAGGGGAGATTGGAAACACCATATATTTT. Translated: CASSLAPGEIGNTIYF. The chain links TRBV7-9 to TRBJ1-3; D perhaps matches TRBD1 (6 bases). V shed 0 bases and J shed 3 bases, with 12 bases lying between them. Per germline, CDR1 SEHNR and CDR2 FQNEAQ (reference sequence). The CDR3 has 16 amino acids.

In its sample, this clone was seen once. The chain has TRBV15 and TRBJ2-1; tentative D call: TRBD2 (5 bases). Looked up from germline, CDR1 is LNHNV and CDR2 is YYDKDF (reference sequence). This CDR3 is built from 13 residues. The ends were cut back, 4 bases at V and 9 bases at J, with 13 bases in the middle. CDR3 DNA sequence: TGTGCCACCAGCACGCGGGTGGGCGGTGAGCAGTTCTTC. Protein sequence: CATSTRVGGEQFF.

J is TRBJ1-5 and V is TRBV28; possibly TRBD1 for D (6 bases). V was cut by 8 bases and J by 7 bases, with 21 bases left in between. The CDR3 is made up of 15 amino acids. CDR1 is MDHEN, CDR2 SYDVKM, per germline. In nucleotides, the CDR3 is TGTGCCAGCGGCTTAGCCGGGGGGGCACCCCAGCCCCAGCATTTT. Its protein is CASGLAGGAPQPQHF.

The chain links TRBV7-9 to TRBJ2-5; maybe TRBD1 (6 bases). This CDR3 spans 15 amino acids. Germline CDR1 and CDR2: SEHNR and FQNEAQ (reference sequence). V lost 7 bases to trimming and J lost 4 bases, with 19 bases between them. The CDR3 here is CASIAIGGFSETQYF. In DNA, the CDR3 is TGTGCCAGCATTGCCATAGGGGGATTTTCAGAGACCCAGTACTTC.

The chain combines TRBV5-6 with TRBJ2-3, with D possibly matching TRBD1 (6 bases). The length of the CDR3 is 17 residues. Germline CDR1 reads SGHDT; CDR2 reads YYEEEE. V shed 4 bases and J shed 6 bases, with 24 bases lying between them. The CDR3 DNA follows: TGTGCCAGCAGCGACGCTTACAGGGACCTGTCTGGGGATACGCAGTATTTT. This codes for CASSDAYRDLSGDTQYF.

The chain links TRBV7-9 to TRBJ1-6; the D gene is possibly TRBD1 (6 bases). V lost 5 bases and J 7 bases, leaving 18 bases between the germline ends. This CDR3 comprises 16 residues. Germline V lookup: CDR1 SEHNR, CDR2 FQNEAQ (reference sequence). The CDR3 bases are TGTGCCAGCAGCCCCCCCGGCGGGGGCGGGAATTCACCCCTCCACTTT. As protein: CASSPPGGGGNSPLHF.

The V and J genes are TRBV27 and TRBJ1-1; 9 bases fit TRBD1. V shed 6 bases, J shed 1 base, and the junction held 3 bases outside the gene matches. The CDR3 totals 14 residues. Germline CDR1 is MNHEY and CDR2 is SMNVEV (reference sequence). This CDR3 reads CASSDRGTNTEAFF. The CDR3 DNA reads TGTGCCAGCAGCGACAGGGGGACGAACACTGAAGCTTTCTTT.

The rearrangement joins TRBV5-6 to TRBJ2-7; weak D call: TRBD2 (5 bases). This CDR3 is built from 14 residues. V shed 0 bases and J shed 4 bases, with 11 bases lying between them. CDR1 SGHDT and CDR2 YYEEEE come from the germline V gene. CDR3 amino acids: CASSLVRGSYEQYF. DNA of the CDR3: TGTGCCAGCAGCTTGGTACGGGGTTCGTACGAGCAGTACTTC.

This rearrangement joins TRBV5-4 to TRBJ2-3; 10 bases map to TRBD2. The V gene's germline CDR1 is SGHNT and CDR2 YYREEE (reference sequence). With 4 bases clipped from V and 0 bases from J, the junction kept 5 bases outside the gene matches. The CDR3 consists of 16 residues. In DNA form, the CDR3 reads TGTGCCAGCAGCCCGGGACTAGCGCCTAGCACAGATACGCAGTATTTT. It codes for CASSPGLAPSTDTQYF.

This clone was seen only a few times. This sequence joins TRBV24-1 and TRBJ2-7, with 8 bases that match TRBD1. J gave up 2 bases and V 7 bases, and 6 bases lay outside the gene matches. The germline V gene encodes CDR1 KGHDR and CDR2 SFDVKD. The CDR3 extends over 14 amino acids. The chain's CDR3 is CATSSGQGPYEQYF. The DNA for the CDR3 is TGTGCCACCAGCTCAGGACAGGGACCCTACGAGCAGTACTTC.

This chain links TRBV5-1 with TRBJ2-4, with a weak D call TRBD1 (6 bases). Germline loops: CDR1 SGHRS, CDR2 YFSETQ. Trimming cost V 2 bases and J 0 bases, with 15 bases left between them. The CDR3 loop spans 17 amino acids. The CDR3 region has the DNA TGCGCCAGCAGCTTTGGCCACGACAGGCTAGCCAAAAACATTCAGTACTTC. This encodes CASSFGHDRLAKNIQYF.

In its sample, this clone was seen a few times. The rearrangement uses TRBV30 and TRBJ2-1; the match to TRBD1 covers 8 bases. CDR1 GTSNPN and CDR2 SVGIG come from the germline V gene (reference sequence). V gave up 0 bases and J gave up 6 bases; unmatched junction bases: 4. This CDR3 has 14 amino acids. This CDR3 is CAWSVQGGSNEQFF. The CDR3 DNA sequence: TGTGCCTGGAGTGTACAGGGGGGTAGCAATGAGCAGTTCTTC.

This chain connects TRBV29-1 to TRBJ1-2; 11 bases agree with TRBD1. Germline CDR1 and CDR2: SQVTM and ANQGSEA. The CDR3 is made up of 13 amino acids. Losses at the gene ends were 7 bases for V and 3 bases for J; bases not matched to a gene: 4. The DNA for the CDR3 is TGCAGCGCCGGGACAGGGGGTGACTATGGCTACACCTTC. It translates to CSAGTGGDYGYTF.

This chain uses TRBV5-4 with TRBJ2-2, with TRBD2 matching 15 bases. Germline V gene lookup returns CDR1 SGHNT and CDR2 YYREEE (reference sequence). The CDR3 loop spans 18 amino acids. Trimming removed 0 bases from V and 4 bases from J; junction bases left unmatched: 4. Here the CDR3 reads CASSLDGTSGRITGELFF. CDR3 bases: TGTGCCAGCAGCTTGGACGGGACTAGCGGGAGGATCACCGGGGAGCTGTTTTTT.

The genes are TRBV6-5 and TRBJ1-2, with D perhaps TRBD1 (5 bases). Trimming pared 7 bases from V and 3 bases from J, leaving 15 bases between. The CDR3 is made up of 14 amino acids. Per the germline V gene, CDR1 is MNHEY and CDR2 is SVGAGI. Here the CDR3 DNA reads TGTGCCAGCACCGATCGTGGACACGACTATGGCTACACCTTC. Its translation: CASTDRGHDYGYTF.

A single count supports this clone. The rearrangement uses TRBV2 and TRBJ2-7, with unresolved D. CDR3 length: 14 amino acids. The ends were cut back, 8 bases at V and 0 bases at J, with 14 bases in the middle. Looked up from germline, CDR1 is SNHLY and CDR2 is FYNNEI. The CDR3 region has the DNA TGTGCCAGCGCTAATCTACAGAGCTCCTACGAGCAGTACTTC. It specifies CASANLQSSYEQYF.